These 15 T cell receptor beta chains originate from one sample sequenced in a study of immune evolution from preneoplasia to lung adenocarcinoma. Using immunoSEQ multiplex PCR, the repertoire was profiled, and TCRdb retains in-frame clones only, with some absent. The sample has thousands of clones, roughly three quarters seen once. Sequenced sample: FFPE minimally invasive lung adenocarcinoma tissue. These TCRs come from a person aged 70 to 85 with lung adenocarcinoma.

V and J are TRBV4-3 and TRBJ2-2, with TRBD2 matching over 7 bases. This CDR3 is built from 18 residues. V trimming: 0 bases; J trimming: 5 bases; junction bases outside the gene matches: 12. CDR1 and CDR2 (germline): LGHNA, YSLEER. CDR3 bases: TGCGCCAGCAGCCAAGAAAGTCGGGCGGGAGTGGGGACCGGGGAGCTGTTTTTT. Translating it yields CASSQESRAGVGTGELFF.

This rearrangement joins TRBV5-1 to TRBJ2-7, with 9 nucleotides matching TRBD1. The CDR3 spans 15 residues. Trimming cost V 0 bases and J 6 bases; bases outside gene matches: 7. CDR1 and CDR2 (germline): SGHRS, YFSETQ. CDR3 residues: CASSLEGTGPGEQYF. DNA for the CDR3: TGCGCCAGCAGCTTGGAGGGGACAGGGCCGGGCGAGCAGTACTTC.

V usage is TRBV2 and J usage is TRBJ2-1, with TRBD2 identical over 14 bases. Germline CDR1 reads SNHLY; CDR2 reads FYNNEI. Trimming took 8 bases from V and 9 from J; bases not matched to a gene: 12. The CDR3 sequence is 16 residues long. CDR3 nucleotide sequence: TGTGCCAGCGGGGAAACCGGGACTAGCGGGGGTGGTGAGCAGTTCTTC. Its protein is CASGETGTSGGGEQFF.

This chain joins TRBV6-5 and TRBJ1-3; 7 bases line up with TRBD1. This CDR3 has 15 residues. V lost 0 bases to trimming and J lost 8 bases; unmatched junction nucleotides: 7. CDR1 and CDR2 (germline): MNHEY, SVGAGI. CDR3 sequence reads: CASSYSLTGKDTIYF. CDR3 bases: TGTGCCAGCAGTTACTCGTTGACAGGGAAGGACACCATATATTTT.

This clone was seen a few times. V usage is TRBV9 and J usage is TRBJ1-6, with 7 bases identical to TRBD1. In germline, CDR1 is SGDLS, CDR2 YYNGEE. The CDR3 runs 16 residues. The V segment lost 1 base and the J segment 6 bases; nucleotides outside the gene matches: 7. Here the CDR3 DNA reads TGTGCCAGCAGCGTATTCGACAGGGTTGGTAATTCACCCCTCCACTTT. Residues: CASSVFDRVGNSPLHF.

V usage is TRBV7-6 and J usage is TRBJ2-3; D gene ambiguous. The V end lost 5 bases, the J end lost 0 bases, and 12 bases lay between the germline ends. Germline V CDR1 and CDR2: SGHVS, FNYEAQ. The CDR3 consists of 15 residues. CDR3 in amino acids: CASSADLISTDTQYF. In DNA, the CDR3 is TGTGCCAGCAGCGCCGACCTAATTAGCACAGATACGCAGTATTTT.

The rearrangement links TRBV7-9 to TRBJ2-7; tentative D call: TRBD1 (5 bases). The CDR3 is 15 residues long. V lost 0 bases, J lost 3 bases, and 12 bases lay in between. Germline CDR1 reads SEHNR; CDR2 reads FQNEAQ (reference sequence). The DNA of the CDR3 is TGTGCCAGCAGCTTAGCGCAGGGATTACACTACGAGCAGTACTTC. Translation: CASSLAQGLHYEQYF.

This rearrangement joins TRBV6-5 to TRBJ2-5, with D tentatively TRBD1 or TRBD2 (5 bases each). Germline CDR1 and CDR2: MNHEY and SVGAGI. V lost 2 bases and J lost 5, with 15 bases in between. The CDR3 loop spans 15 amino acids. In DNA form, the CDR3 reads TGTGCCAGCAGTTACGGGGCTAGCCGAGGGGAGACCCAGTACTTC. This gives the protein CASSYGASRGETQYF.

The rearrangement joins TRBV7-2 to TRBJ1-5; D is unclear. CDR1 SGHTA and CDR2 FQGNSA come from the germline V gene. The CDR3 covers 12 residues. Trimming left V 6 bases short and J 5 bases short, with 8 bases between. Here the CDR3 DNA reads TGTGCCAGCAGTCAAGGTTATCAGCCCCAGCATTTT. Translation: CASSQGYQPQHF.

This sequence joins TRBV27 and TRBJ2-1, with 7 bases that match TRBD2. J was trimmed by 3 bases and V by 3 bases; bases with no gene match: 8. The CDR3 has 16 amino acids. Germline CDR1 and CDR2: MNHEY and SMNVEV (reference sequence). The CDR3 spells CASSFQGSGFYNEQFF. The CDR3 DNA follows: TGTGCCAGCAGTTTCCAGGGTAGCGGGTTCTACAATGAGCAGTTCTTC.

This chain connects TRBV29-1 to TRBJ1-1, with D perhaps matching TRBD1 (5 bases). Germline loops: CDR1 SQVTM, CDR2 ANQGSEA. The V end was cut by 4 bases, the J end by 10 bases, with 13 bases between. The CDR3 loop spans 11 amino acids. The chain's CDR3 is CSVGGGGGAFF. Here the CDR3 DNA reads TGCAGCGTTGGAGGCGGGGGGGGAGCTTTCTTT. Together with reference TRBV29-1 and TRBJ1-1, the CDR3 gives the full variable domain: SAVISQKPSRDICQRGTSLTIQCQVDSQVTMMFWYRQQPGQSLTLIATANQGSEATYESGFVIDKFPISRPNLTFSTLTVSNMSPEDSSIYLCSVGGGGGAFFGQGTRLTVV.

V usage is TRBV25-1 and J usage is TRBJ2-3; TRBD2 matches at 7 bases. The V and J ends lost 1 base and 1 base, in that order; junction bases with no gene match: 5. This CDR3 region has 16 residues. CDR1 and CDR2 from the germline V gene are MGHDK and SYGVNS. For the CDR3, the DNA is TGTGCCAGCAGTGAATCCAGACTAGCCGGCACAGATACGCAGTATTTT. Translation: CASSESRLAGTDTQYF.

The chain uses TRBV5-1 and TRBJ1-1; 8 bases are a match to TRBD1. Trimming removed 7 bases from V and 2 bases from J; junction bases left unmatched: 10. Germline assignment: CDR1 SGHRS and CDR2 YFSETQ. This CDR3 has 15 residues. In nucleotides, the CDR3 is TGCGCCAGCGGCTCAGGGGGCTCGTCAAACACTGAAGCTTTCTTT. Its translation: CASGSGGSSNTEAFF.

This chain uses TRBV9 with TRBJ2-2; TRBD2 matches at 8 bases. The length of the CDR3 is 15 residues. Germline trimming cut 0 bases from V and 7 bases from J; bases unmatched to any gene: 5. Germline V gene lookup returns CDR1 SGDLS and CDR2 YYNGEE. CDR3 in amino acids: CASSVEGTSYGELFF. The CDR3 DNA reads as TGTGCCAGCAGCGTAGAGGGGACTAGTTACGGGGAGCTGTTTTTT.

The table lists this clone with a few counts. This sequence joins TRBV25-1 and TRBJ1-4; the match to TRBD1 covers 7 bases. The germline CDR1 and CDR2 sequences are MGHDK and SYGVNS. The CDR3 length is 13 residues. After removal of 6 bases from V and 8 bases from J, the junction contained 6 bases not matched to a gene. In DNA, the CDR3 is TGTGCCAGCAGGACAGGGAATGAAGAAAAACTGTTTTTT. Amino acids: CASRTGNEEKLFF.